The entry below describes one T cell receptor (beta chain). Its antigen is not known. The CDR3 spans 17 residues. Germline values: CDR1 SGHVS, CDR2 FQNEAQ. The ends lost 5 bases at V and 6 bases at J; junction bases unmatched: 12. Profiled with immunoSEQ multiplex PCR; TCRdb holds only in-frame clones, not every one. In the table there are 150,000 to 200,000 clones, about 91% of which are singletons. These data are taken from a study of T cell responses to AZD1222 COVID-19 vaccine. Findings of the study overall: The donor cohort was predominantly white British with a female majority, and clonal diversity may have been underestimated. Within unmutated variant regions lay the reported targets of nearly half of spike-specific TCRs.

V usage is TRBV7-8 and J usage is TRBJ2-7; TRBD2 agrees at 14 bases. Here the sequenced sample was peripheral blood, taken 28 days after the second AZD1222 dose. The origin of this receptor is an adult who received the AZD1222 COVID-19 vaccine. The CDR3 region has the DNA TGTGCCAGCAGCCGTAGGGAGGGACTAGCGGGAGTGGGCGAGCAGTACTTC. It encodes CASSRREGLAGVGEQYF.